This TCR beta chain was observed in a study of CD8 T cells in ankylosing spondylitis. This clonotype has at least ten counts. Its target is unknown. Quantitative 5'-RACE was performed with molecular barcodes, and it yielded the TCR beta libraries. MiXCR was run by TCRdb on the 5' RACE reads, yielding one entry per CDR3 protein. This table holds 200,000 to 250,000 distinct CDR3 sequences, more than 9% found once. Regarding the study as a whole: In the blood and synovial fluid of reactive arthritis, some motif variants had been previously reported. Significantly higher representation of disease-linked clones was reported for matched ankylosing spondylitis synovial fluid. Peripheral blood held disease-linked clones only at relatively low frequency, and these were CD8+.

Sequenced sample: blood, either unsorted or a sorted T cell fraction (not recorded which). The receptor was derived from a male donor with ankylosing spondylitis or in good health (not recorded which).

Here the CDR3 DNA reads TGCGCCAGCAGCCTCGCCTCCGACAGGGCTGAAGCTTTCTTT. It codes for CASSLASDRAEAFF. V usage is TRBV5-1 and J usage is TRBJ1-1; 7 bases are a match to TRBD1. The ends lost 4 bases at V and 6 bases at J; junction bases unmatched: 9. The CDR3 length is 14 residues. Looked up from germline, CDR1 is SGHRS and CDR2 is YFSETQ. Full variable domain (missing parts from reference TRBV5-1 and TRBJ1-1): KAGVTQTPRYLIKTRGQQVTLSCSPISGHRSVSWYQQTPGQGLQFLFEYFSETQRNKGNFPGRFSGRQFSNSRSEMNVSTLELGDSALYLCASSLASDRAEAFFGQGTRLTVV.